This entry lists 19 T cell receptor beta chains sequenced from one sample in a study of cytomegalovirus exposure and HLA in healthy donors. In the PCR, 60 Vbeta and 13 Jbeta primers were used. The method was immunoSEQ multiplex PCR; TCRdb's version includes in-frame clones alone and lacks a portion of them. The table lists about 190,000 clones, 80% to 85% of them singletons. Sequencing input: PBMCs. The receptor source for this set is a woman aged 18-30 years in good health and CMV-seropositive.

V usage is TRBV5-5 and J usage is TRBJ1-1; D uncertain. Germline V gives CDR1 SGHKS, CDR2 YYEKEE (reference sequence). The CDR3 is 16 amino acids. V dropped 4 bases and J dropped 3 bases, with 19 bases sitting between them. This chain's CDR3 is CASSLLFGRRDTEAFF. CDR3 bases: TGTGCCAGCAGCCTCCTCTTTGGCCGGCGGGACACTGAAGCTTTCTTT.

V gene TRBV7-6 combines with J gene TRBJ1-1; D perhaps matches TRBD1 (5 bases). The V end lost 0 bases, the J end lost 1 base, and 6 bases lay between the germline ends. CDR3 length: 14 amino acids. The germline V gene encodes CDR1 SGHVS and CDR2 FNYEAQ. The CDR3 sequence is CASSLARANTEAFF. In nucleotides, the CDR3 is TGTGCCAGCAGCTTAGCCAGGGCGAACACTGAAGCTTTCTTT.

This clone came up a few times. The germline gene is not matched at one end of the junction; a read error may be the cause. The rearrangement links TRBV7-7 to TRBJ2-1; maybe TRBD2 (6 bases). Germline lookup yields CDR1 SSHAT and CDR2 FNYEAQ (reference sequence). The CDR3 extends over 14 amino acids. DNA for the CDR3: TGTGCTAGCAGCGTGACGGGAGTGGGGAATGAGCAGTTCTTC. It specifies CASSVTGVGNEQFF.

The genes are TRBV19 and TRBJ1-2; 7 bases map to TRBD1. V shed 6 bases and J 4 bases; nucleotides not matched to a gene: 8. The CDR3 sequence is 14 residues long. CDR1 is LNHDA and CDR2 is SQIVND in the germline V gene (reference sequence). CDR3 loop: CASSVPTGIYGYTF. CDR3 DNA sequence: TGTGCCAGTAGCGTACCGACAGGGATCTATGGCTACACCTTC.

The CDR3 nucleotides read TGTGCCAGCAGTTACCTACAGGGTGAGCAGTTCTTC. Translating it yields CASSYLQGEQFF. The rearrangement uses TRBV6-5 and TRBJ2-1, with D possibly matching TRBD1 (6 bases). Per germline, CDR1 MNHEY and CDR2 SVGAGI. This CDR3 spans 12 amino acids. V gave up 2 bases and J gave up 9 bases, with 8 bases separating them.

The V gene is TRBV4-2, the J gene TRBJ1-1; TRBD1 is a possible D gene (5 bases). CDR1 is LGHNA, CDR2 YNFKEQ, per germline. This CDR3 is built from 12 residues. V lost 4 bases and J lost 10, with 13 bases in between. CDR3 in DNA: TGTGCCAGCAGCCTTGGTGGGGGGGGAGCTTTCTTT. Its protein product is CASSLGGGGAFF.

This clone was observed a single time. This chain links TRBV9 with TRBJ1-2; D unclear. V lost 2 bases, J lost 4 bases, and 12 bases lay in between. Germline V gives CDR1 SGDLS, CDR2 YYNGEE. This CDR3 has 14 residues. The chain's CDR3 is CASSVTEVFYGYTF. CDR3 DNA sequence: TGTGCCAGCAGCGTGACTGAAGTATTCTATGGCTACACCTTC.

This clone turned up a few times. This chain uses TRBV6-1 with TRBJ2-6; no reliable D call. The CDR3 loop spans 16 amino acids. Trimming shortened V by 0 bases and J by 0 bases, and 6 bases separated the two germline ends. The germline CDR1 and CDR2 sequences are MNHNS and SASEGT. The CDR3 here is CASSEASGSGANVLTF. DNA of the CDR3: TGTGCCAGCAGTGAAGCCTCCGGCTCTGGGGCCAACGTCCTGACTTTC.

The rearrangement uses TRBV7-3 and TRBJ2-3; possibly TRBD2 for D (7 bases). V lost 0 bases to trimming and J lost 4 bases, with 8 bases between them. This CDR3 spans 14 amino acids. CDR1 is SGHTA, CDR2 FQGTGA, per germline. Here the CDR3 DNA reads TGTGCCAGCAGCTTAACGGGGGGGCCAGATACGCAGTATTTT. This encodes CASSLTGGPDTQYF.

The table lists this clone with a few counts. This chain uses TRBV5-1 with TRBJ2-2; D is perhaps TRBD2 (6 bases). There are 15 residues in the CDR3. V was trimmed by 0 bases and J by 5 bases, leaving 11 bases between them. Germline assignment: CDR1 SGHRS and CDR2 YFSETQ. CDR3 sequence reads: CASSLGGGRTGELFF. CDR3 nucleotide sequence: TGCGCCAGCAGCTTGGGGGGAGGACGGACCGGGGAGCTGTTTTTT.

This chain connects TRBV7-2 to TRBJ2-3, with D possibly matching TRBD2 (5 bases). Germline loops: CDR1 SGHTA, CDR2 FQGNSA. There are 12 residues in the CDR3. Trimming cost V 3 bases and J 4 bases, with 5 bases left between them. The CDR3: CASSLRADTQYF. The DNA of the CDR3 is TGTGCCAGCAGCTTGCGGGCAGATACGCAGTATTTT.

This chain links TRBV11-2 with TRBJ2-1, with 10 positions matching TRBD2. V gave up 4 bases and J gave up 0 bases; unmatched junction bases: 6. Germline V gene data show CDR1 as SGHAT and CDR2 as FQNNGV. This CDR3 has 17 amino acids. CDR3 region: CASSSLAGELSYNEQFF. Written as DNA, the CDR3 is TGTGCCAGCAGCTCGCTAGCGGGGGAGCTCTCCTACAATGAGCAGTTCTTC.

The rearrangement uses TRBV10-3 and TRBJ2-1, with 11 bases matching TRBD2. CDR1 is ENHRY and CDR2 is SYGVKD in the germline V gene. V lost 3 bases, J lost 2 bases, and 15 bases stayed unmatched. The CDR3 sequence is 20 residues long. CDR3 nucleotides: TGTGCCATCAGTGAAGGCTTGGCTAGCGGGGGGCCTATTACCTACAATGAGCAGTTCTTC. Its protein is CAISEGLASGGPITYNEQFF.

This rearrangement joins TRBV5-1 to TRBJ1-6, with D perhaps matching TRBD1 (5 bases). The CDR3 has 15 amino acids. V dropped 0 bases and J dropped 9 bases, with 13 bases sitting between them. Germline V gene data show CDR1 as SGHRS and CDR2 as YFSETQ. CDR3 loop: CASSLDGEGSSPLHF. The DNA for the CDR3 is TGCGCCAGCAGCTTGGATGGGGAGGGGAGTTCACCCCTCCACTTT.

V and J are TRBV30 and TRBJ1-1; D is possibly TRBD1 (5 bases). The germline V gene has CDR1 GTSNPN and CDR2 SVGIG (reference sequence). V gave up 7 bases and J gave up 8 bases, with 20 bases separating them. This CDR3 contains 13 residues. CDR3 nucleotides: TGTGCCTCCATACCACCAGGGTGGCCCGAAGCTTTCTTT. Its protein is CASIPPGWPEAFF.

V gene TRBV7-6 combines with J gene TRBJ1-4, with 9 bases matching TRBD1. CDR1 and CDR2 from the germline V gene are SGHVS and FNYEAQ. The CDR3 extends over 22 amino acids. Trimming took 1 base from V and 7 from J; bases not matched to a gene: 25. Written as DNA, the CDR3 is TGTGCCAGCAGCTTAGGGGGACAGGGCGAATTTAGATGGCGGGGTCTGGGTGAAAAACTGTTTTTT. Protein: CASSLGGQGEFRWRGLGEKLFF.

The rearrangement joins TRBV7-6 to TRBJ2-7, with 10 nucleotides matching TRBD2. CDR1 is SGHVS and CDR2 is FNYEAQ in the germline V gene. The CDR3 runs 15 residues. J lost 0 bases, V lost 1 base, and 0 bases had no gene match. For the CDR3, the DNA is TGTGCCAGCAGCTTAGTAGCGGGGGGCTCCTACGAGCAGTACTTC. It specifies CASSLVAGGSYEQYF.

The rearrangement joins TRBV9 to TRBJ2-3; 9 nucleotides match TRBD1. Germline-derived CDR1 and CDR2 are SGDLS and YYNGEE. CDR3 size: 15 residues. Trimming cost V 4 bases and J 3 bases; bases outside gene matches: 6. CDR3 nucleotides: TGTGCCAGCAGCTGGGGACAGGGAAGAACAGATACGCAGTATTTT. It is translated as CASSWGQGRTDTQYF. Complete variable domain (other parts from reference TRBV9 and TRBJ2-3): DSGVTQTPKHLITATGQRVTLRCSPRSGDLSVYWYQQSLDQGLQFLIQYYNGEERAKGNILERFSAQQFPDLHSELNLSSLELGDSALYFCASSWGQGRTDTQYFGPGTRLTVL.

The chain recombines TRBV28 with TRBJ2-1, with 9 bases that match TRBD2. The CDR3 spans 15 residues. V lost 6 bases to trimming and J lost 8 bases; unmatched junction nucleotides: 11. CDR1 is MDHEN, CDR2 SYDVKM, per germline. The DNA for the CDR3 is TGTGCCAGCAGCTCCTTGGCGGCGGGGGGGGATGAGCAGTTCTTC. It specifies CASSSLAAGGDEQFF.